A single sample is the source of the 14 T cell receptor beta chains below, sequenced in a study of T cell repertoires and HLA-DP antigens. Using immunoSEQ multiplex PCR, the repertoire was profiled, and TCRdb retains in-frame clones only, with some absent. Of 65,000 to 90,000 clones in the sample, about 80% were seen once. The antigens these receptors bind are not known. The sequenced material came from CD4+ T cells from PBMCs. Source of these receptors: a man in his 60s in good health and CMV-seronegative.

The V gene is TRBV4-1, the J gene TRBJ2-7; D tentatively fits TRBD1 or TRBD2 (6 bases each). Germline values: CDR1 MGHRA, CDR2 YSYEKL. The germline V and J ends were trimmed by 4 bases and 6 bases, with 13 bases remaining between them. This CDR3 spans 13 amino acids. The CDR3 spells CASSPGGGREQYF. The CDR3 bases are TGCGCCAGCAGCCCGGGTGGGGGGCGCGAGCAGTACTTC.

This clone counts as medium-sized. In DNA form, the CDR3 reads TGCGCCAGCTCGGTGCGAGGCGACCCTAGCACAGATACGCAGTATTTT. It is translated as CASSVRGDPSTDTQYF. The chain carries TRBV5-1 and TRBJ2-3; D gene ambiguous. The CDR3 extends over 16 amino acids. The ends were cut back, 7 bases at V and 0 bases at J, with 18 bases in the middle. Germline lookup yields CDR1 SGHRS and CDR2 YFSETQ. Based on the CDR3 plus reference TRBV5-1 and TRBJ2-3, the full variable domain is KAGVTQTPRYLIKTRGQQVTLSCSPISGHRSVSWYQQTPGQGLQFLFEYFSETQRNKGNFPGRFSGRQFSNSRSEMNVSTLELGDSALYLCASSVRGDPSTDTQYFGPGTRLTVL.

V is TRBV28 and J is TRBJ2-2; D gene unclear. There are 15 residues in the CDR3. Trimming removed 6 bases from V and 4 bases from J, with 15 bases in between. Germline V gives CDR1 MDHEN, CDR2 SYDVKM. The chain's CDR3 is CASSLGNLVTGELFF. The CDR3 nucleotides are TGTGCCAGCAGCCTGGGCAACCTAGTCACCGGGGAGCTGTTTTTT. The full variable domain, with the rest looked up from reference TRBV28 and TRBJ2-2, is DVKVTQSSRYLVKRTGEKVFLECVQDMDHENMFWYRQDPGLGLRLIYFSYDVKMKEKGDIPEGYSVSREKKERFSLILESASTNQTSMYLCASSLGNLVTGELFFGEGSRLTVL.

This clone was found a few times. The chain links TRBV18 to TRBJ1-4; D not resolved. CDR3 length: 13 amino acids. Germline V lookup: CDR1 KGHSH, CDR2 LQKENI. Trimming shortened V by 3 bases and J by 8 bases, and 10 bases separated the two germline ends. This CDR3 reads CASSPPQIEKLFF. Here the CDR3 DNA reads TGTGCCAGCTCACCCCCGCAGATCGAAAAACTGTTTTTT. Full variable domain (rest looked up from reference TRBV18 and TRBJ1-4): NAGVMQNPRHLVRRRGQEARLRCSPMKGHSHVYWYRQLPEEGLKFMVYLQKENIIDESGMPKERFSAEFPKEGPSILRIQQVVRGDSAAYFCASSPPQIEKLFFGSGTQLSVL.

Note on this clone: The same CDR3 can be traced to other DNA sequences in this sample. The chain has TRBV5-6 and TRBJ2-3; the D is unclear. The CDR3 consists of 11 residues. Per the germline V gene, CDR1 is SGHDT and CDR2 is YYEEEE. V shed 0 bases and J shed 5 bases, with 1 base lying between them. The CDR3 coding sequence is TGTGCCAGCAGCTTGGTAGATACGCAGTATTTT. Its translation: CASSLVDTQYF.

The chain recombines TRBV7-9 with TRBJ2-7, with D hard to call. The CDR3 is 13 residues long. Trimming cost V 3 bases and J 0 bases, with 6 bases left between them. The germline V gene has CDR1 SEHNR and CDR2 FQNEAQ (reference sequence). CDR3 coding DNA: TGTGCCAGCAGCTTGCAGAACTCCTACGAGCAGTACTTC. Protein: CASSLQNSYEQYF. The whole variable domain, remainder taken from reference TRBV7-9 and TRBJ2-7, is DTGVSQNPRHKITKRGQNVTFRCDPISEHNRLYWYRQTLGQGPEFLTYFQNEAQLEKSRLLSDRFSAERPKGSFSTLEIQRTEQGDSAMYLCASSLQNSYEQYFGPGTRLTVT.

The chain links TRBV5-5 to TRBJ1-2, with 11 bases identical to TRBD1. V dropped 4 bases and J dropped 5; count of bases not matched to a gene: 4. The CDR3 runs to 14 residues. CDR1 is SGHKS, CDR2 YYEKEE, per germline (reference sequence). Here the CDR3 DNA reads TGTGCCAGCAGCGGGGACAGGGGGATGTATGGCTACACCTTC. Protein sequence: CASSGDRGMYGYTF.

The chain carries TRBV7-3 and TRBJ2-2, with D uncertain. The CDR3 runs 15 residues. Trimming removed 2 bases from V and 1 base from J, with 8 bases in between. The V gene's germline CDR1 is SGHTA and CDR2 FQGTGA. This chain's CDR3 is CASSLPGRNTGELFF. The CDR3, as DNA: TGTGCCAGCAGCTTACCCGGACGGAACACCGGGGAGCTGTTTTTT.

The rearrangement links TRBV7-8 to TRBJ1-5; D is unresolved. Deletions cut 5 bases from V and 3 bases from J, with 11 bases between. The CDR3 sequence is 14 residues long. CDR1 and CDR2 from the germline V gene are SGHVS and FQNEAQ. CDR3 sequence reads: CASSAREYNQPQHF. The DNA of the CDR3 is TGTGCCAGCAGCGCTCGAGAGTACAATCAGCCCCAGCATTTT.

V gene TRBV2 combines with J gene TRBJ1-4; maybe TRBD1 (6 bases). Germline V gene lookup returns CDR1 SNHLY and CDR2 FYNNEI. CDR3 length: 14 residues. V lost 7 bases and J lost 8, with 17 bases in between. The CDR3 reads CASNLQGRKEKLFF. The CDR3 DNA follows: TGTGCCAGCAACCTACAGGGTAGGAAAGAAAAACTGTTTTTT. Combining the CDR3 with reference TRBV2 and TRBJ1-4 gives the whole variable domain EPEVTQTPSHQVTQMGQEVILRCVPISNHLYFYWYRQILGQKVEFLVSFYNNEISEKSEIFDDQFSVERPDGSNFTLKIRSTKLEDSAMYFCASNLQGRKEKLFFGSGTQLSVL.

This clone appeared many times. This rearrangement joins TRBV12-5 to TRBJ2-1, with D possibly TRBD2 on 6 matching bases. Germline V gives CDR1 LGHNT, CDR2 FRNRAP. The V end was cut by 6 bases, the J end by 6 bases, with 18 bases between. The CDR3 has 15 residues. The CDR3 here is CASGAGTHLGNEQFF. As DNA, the CDR3 is TGTGCTAGTGGCGCCGGGACTCACCTAGGCAATGAGCAGTTCTTC.

V gene TRBV6-6 combines with J gene TRBJ1-2, with 11 nucleotides matching TRBD1. Germline-derived CDR1 and CDR2 are MNHNY and SVGAGI (reference sequence). J lost 5 bases, V lost 2 bases, and 4 bases had no gene match. The CDR3 consists of 15 residues. DNA for the CDR3: TGTGCCAGCAGTTACGGACAGGGGGCGCGATATGGCTACACCTTC. It specifies CASSYGQGARYGYTF.

This chain connects TRBV6-5 to TRBJ1-2; 9 nucleotides match TRBD1. Germline assignment: CDR1 MNHEY and CDR2 SVGAGI. Unmatched junction bases numbered 7, after V lost 2 bases and J lost 6 bases. The CDR3 length is 15 residues. CDR3 DNA: TGTGCCAGCAGTTACCCCGGGGACAGGGAGGATGGCTACACCTTC. Translated, it gives CASSYPGDREDGYTF.

The V call is TRBV7-2, the J call TRBJ2-5; D unresolved. The CDR3 is 13 amino acids. V was trimmed by 1 base and J by 5 bases, leaving 8 bases between them. The germline gives CDR1 SGHTA, CDR2 FQGNSA. CDR3 sequence: CASSLGVGETQYF. For the CDR3, the DNA is TGTGCCAGCAGCTTAGGTGTTGGGGAGACCCAGTACTTC.